This is a list of T cell receptor beta chains from one sample in a study of blood T cell repertoires in COVID-19. Here immunoSEQ multiplex PCR was the method, and the copy in TCRdb shows in-frame clones only, minus some. The sample lists 210,000 or so clones; about 88% were seen once. The sample comprised peripheral blood. These receptor sequences come from a woman aged 55-70 years with acute or convalescent COVID-19. Both conserved end residues are part of each CDR3. Each record gives: clone size, J gene, D gene, V gene, CDR3 protein, CDR3 DNA. D genes are given only for firm matches. Clone size appears in some rows only: once, few, many, or a class for an expanded clone.

>NA|TRBJ1-1|NA|TRBV18
CASSQANTEAFF
TGTGCCAGCTCACAAGCGAACACTGAAGCTTTCTTT
>once|TRBJ2-7|TRBD1|TRBV18
CASSRDSSSYEQYF
TGTGCCAGCTCCCGGGACAGTAGCTCCTACGAGCAGTACTTC
>few|TRBJ1-6|TRBD1|TRBV6-1
CASSEADRGYHSPLHF
TGTGCCAGCAGTGAGGCGGACAGGGGGTACCATTCACCCCTCCACTTT
>NA|TRBJ2-2|NA|TRBV4-2
CASDPGRVGGELFF
TGTGCCAGCGATCCGGGCAGGGTAGGCGGGGAGCTGTTTTTT
>NA|TRBJ1-4|NA|TRBV6-5
CASSRQRGEKLFF
TGTGCCAGCAGTCGACAGCGGGGTGAAAAACTGTTTTTT
>NA|TRBJ1-2|TRBD1|TRBV11-2
CASSLDDRGAYGYTF
TGTGCCAGCAGCTTAGATGACAGGGGGGCCTATGGCTACACCTTC
>NA|TRBJ1-5|NA|TRBV12-5
CASGSEYSNQPQHF
TGTGCTAGTGGTTCGGAGTATAGCAATCAGCCCCAGCATTTT
>NA|TRBJ2-7|NA|TRBV28
CASSLGGQSYEQYF
TGTGCCAGCAGTTTAGGAGGACAGTCCTACGAGCAGTACTTC
>NA|TRBJ1-3|NA|TRBV6-1
CASSEERASGNTIYF
TGTGCCAGCAGTGAAGAGAGGGCCTCTGGAAACACCATATATTTT
>NA|TRBJ1-2|TRBD1|TRBV7-9
CASSSPQGVREGYTF
TGTGCCAGCAGCTCACCACAGGGGGTAAGAGAGGGCTACACCTTC
>NA|TRBJ1-3|NA|TRBV4-1
CASSQEDSGNTIYF
TGCGCCAGCAGCCAAGAGGACAGTGGAAACACCATATATTTT
>NA|TRBJ1-6|TRBD1|TRBV27
CASSPQGQGYSPLHF
TGTGCCAGCAGCCCCCAAGGACAGGGGTATTCACCCCTCCACTTT
>NA|TRBJ1-2|NA|TRBV10-1
CASSESSPYGYTF
TGCGCCAGCAGTGAGAGCTCCCCCTATGGCTACACCTTC
>NA|TRBJ1-5|NA|TRBV18
CASSSGLDNQPQHF
TGTGCCAGCTCCTCAGGGTTGGACAATCAGCCCCAGCATTTT
>NA|TRBJ1-5|TRBD1|TRBV9
CASSVDRGGQPQHF
TGTGCCAGCAGCGTAGACAGGGGCGGACAGCCCCAGCATTTT
>NA|TRBJ2-7|TRBD2|TRBV5-4
CASSLDWPSGGREQYF
TGTGCCAGCAGCTTGGATTGGCCTAGCGGGGGGCGCGAGCAGTACTTC
>NA|TRBJ2-4|TRBD2|TRBV18
CASSPASGRYIQYF
TGTGCCAGCTCACCGGCTAGCGGGAGGTACATTCAGTACTTC
>NA|TRBJ2-3|NA|TRBV7-8
CASTPFSGTDTQYF
TGTGCCAGCACCCCTTTCTCAGGGACAGATACGCAGTATTTT
>NA|TRBJ1-5|NA|TRBV4-2
CASSQEEGSNQPQHF
TGTGCCAGCAGCCAAGAGGAGGGTAGCAATCAGCCCCAGCATTTT
>NA|TRBJ2-1|NA|TRBV7-8
CASSLYGTNEQFF
TGTGCCAGCAGCTTATACGGGACTAATGAGCAGTTCTTC
>few|TRBJ2-5|NA|TRBV18
CASGRGAQGEETQYF
TGTGCCAGCGGCCGGGGGGCCCAGGGCGAAGAGACCCAGTACTTC
>NA|TRBJ1-1|NA|TRBV18
CASSPSSGLMNTEAFF
TGTGCCAGCTCACCTTCGTCAGGCCTCATGAACACTGAAGCTTTCTTT
>NA|TRBJ1-1|TRBD1|TRBV16
CASSQHPGQATEAFF
TGTGCCAGCAGCCAACACCCGGGACAGGCAACTGAAGCTTTCTTT
>NA|TRBJ2-7|TRBD2|TRBV18
CASSSSGASYEQYF
TGTGCCAGCTCAAGTAGCGGGGCTTCCTACGAGCAGTACTTC
>NA|TRBJ1-1|TRBD1|TRBV28
CASTKDRGNTEAFF
TGTGCCAGCACCAAGGACAGGGGGAACACTGAAGCTTTCTTT
>NA|TRBJ1-1|NA|TRBV11-2
CASSMGTYNMNTEAFF
TGTGCCAGCAGCATGGGGACATACAACATGAACACTGAAGCTTTCTTT
>NA|TRBJ2-2|NA|TRBV5-1
CASAKALVGTATGELFF
TGCGCCAGCGCCAAGGCCCTGGTTGGGACTGCCACCGGGGAGCTGTTTTTT
>many|TRBJ2-5|NA|TRBV24-1
CATSDLDGFEETQYF
TGTGCCACCAGTGATTTGGACGGGTTTGAAGAGACCCAGTACTTC
>few|TRBJ1-4|NA|TRBV5-6
CASSGGTDNEKLFF
TGTGCCAGCAGCGGCGGGACGGATAATGAAAAACTGTTTTTT
>few|TRBJ2-1|TRBD2|TRBV6-5
CASRTSGGYNEQFF
TGTGCCAGCAGAACTAGCGGGGGGTACAATGAGCAGTTCTTC
>NA|TRBJ2-7|NA|TRBV20-1
CSALDSYEQYF
TGCAGTGCCCTGGACAGCTACGAGCAGTACTTC
>NA|TRBJ2-3|NA|TRBV6-5
CASSYGSGKSTDTQYF
TGTGCCAGCAGTTACGGTAGCGGTAAGAGCACAGATACGCAGTATTTT
>NA|TRBJ1-3|NA|TRBV6-5
CASSTGRLGNTIYF
TGTGCCAGCAGCACTGGTAGACTCGGAAACACCATATATTTT
>once|TRBJ1-5|TRBD1|TRBV6-1
CASSETGVYTNQPQHF
TGTGCCAGCAGTGAAACAGGGGTGTATACCAATCAGCCCCAGCATTTT
>NA|TRBJ1-1|NA|TRBV7-6
CASSFSGYTEAFF
TGTGCCAGCAGCTTCTCAGGATACACTGAAGCTTTCTTT
>once|TRBJ1-5|TRBD1|TRBV19
CASSLIGGQGSNQPQHF
TGTGCCAGTAGCCTTATAGGGGGACAGGGGTCCAATCAGCCCCAGCATTTT
>NA|TRBJ1-5|NA|TRBV6-2/TRBV6-3
CASSSFSNQPQHF
TGTGCCAGCAGTTCCTTTAGCAATCAGCCCCAGCATTTT
>NA|TRBJ1-1|TRBD1|TRBV6-5
CASSYNPGQGNTEAFF
TGTGCCAGCAGTTACAACCCCGGACAGGGGAACACTGAAGCTTTCTTT
>NA|TRBJ2-1|NA|TRBV28
CASRLGTRRDKYEQFF
TGTGCCAGCAGACTCGGGACCCGGCGGGATAAATATGAGCAGTTCTTC
>NA|TRBJ2-2|NA|TRBV19
CASSIGAANTGELFF
TGTGCCAGTAGTATAGGGGCCGCGAACACCGGGGAGCTGTTTTTT